This entry features one T cell receptor (beta chain) sequence. The data were taken from a study of blood T cell repertoires in COVID-19. Across the whole study: Sites across the United States, Italy and Spain contributed samples from acute and convalescent COVID-19.

The V and J ends lost 5 bases and 0 bases respectively, with 16 bases between them. CDR3 size: 16 residues. Germline lookup yields CDR1 SGHTA and CDR2 FQGNSA. Sequencing was performed with immunoSEQ multiplex PCR; in TCRdb, only in-frame clones are kept and a portion is missing. Here the sample spans about 150,000 clones, 78% being singletons. The chain recombines TRBV7-2 with TRBJ1-1; D possibly corresponds to TRBD1 (5 bases). This receptor was identified in a woman aged 45-65 years who had recovered from COVID-19. Material for sequencing was PBMCs or T cells enriched from blood (not recorded which). DNA for the CDR3: TGTGCCAGCAGCCGGGCTTGGGGGGGAGTGAACACTGAAGCTTTCTTT. Translating it yields CASSRAWGGVNTEAFF. The full variable domain, rest sourced from reference TRBV7-2 and TRBJ1-1, is GAGVSQSPSNKVTEKGKDVELRCDPISGHTALYWYRQSLGQGLEFLIYFQGNSAPDKSGLPSDRFSAERTGGSVSTLTIQRTQQEDSAVYLCASSRAWGGVNTEAFFGQGTRLTVV.